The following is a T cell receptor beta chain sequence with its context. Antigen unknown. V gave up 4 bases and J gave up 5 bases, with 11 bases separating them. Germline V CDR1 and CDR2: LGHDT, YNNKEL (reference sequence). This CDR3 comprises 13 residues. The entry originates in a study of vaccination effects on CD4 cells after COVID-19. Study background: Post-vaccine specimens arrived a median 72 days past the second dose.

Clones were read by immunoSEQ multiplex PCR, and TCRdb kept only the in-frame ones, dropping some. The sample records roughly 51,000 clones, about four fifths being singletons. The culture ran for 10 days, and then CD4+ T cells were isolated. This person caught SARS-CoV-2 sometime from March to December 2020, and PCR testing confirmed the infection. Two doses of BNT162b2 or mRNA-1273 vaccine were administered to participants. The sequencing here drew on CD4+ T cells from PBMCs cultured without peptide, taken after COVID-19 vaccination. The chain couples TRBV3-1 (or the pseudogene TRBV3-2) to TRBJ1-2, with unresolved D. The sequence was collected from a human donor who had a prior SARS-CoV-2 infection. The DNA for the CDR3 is TGTGCCAGCAGCCCCAGACCCAGATATGGCTACACCTTC. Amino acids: CASSPRPRYGYTF.